This T cell receptor (beta chain) is drawn from a study of CD8+ T cells in alopecia areata. About the study: Each of the treated patients was given oral tofacitinib, 5 to 10 mg twice daily, for moderate-to-severe alopecia areata.

The study's findings and limits: Sequencing of scalp samples also includes resident alphabeta T cells from normal skin. Both scalp clonality and the expanded CD8+ clones among the top 100 showed a significant decrease with tofacitinib. While tofacitinib was given, many expanded lesional clones persisted in scalp and blood.

The authors extracted RNA and reverse transcribed it into cDNA as the sequencing template. Libraries were prepared by immunoSEQ multiplex PCR; TCRdb keeps only in-frame clonotypes and omits some of them. Among approximately 210,000 clones listed, approximately 60% were seen once. V was pared by 7 bases and J by 7 bases, with 19 bases between. The CDR3 contains 13 residues. Germline lookup yields CDR1 SQVTM and CDR2 ANQGSEA. This clone has just a few counts. Its matching antigen is unknown. Treatment noted: oral pan-JAK inhibitor, 5-10 mg twice daily. The V and J genes are TRBV29-1 and TRBJ2-5; D is perhaps TRBD1 (5 bases). The specimen comprised CD4+ T cells sorted from blood, sampled at week 4, from a patient treated with tofacitinib. The TCR originated in a human donor with alopecia areata. The CDR3 region has the DNA TGCAGCGCCCGGAGCCCAGGGAAAGGGACCCAGTACTTC. It translates to CSARSPGKGTQYF.